This T cell receptor (beta chain) was profiled in a study of blood T cell repertoires in COVID-19. Study-level background: Whether acute or convalescent, the COVID-19 samples came from the United States, Italy and Spain.

Methods used by the authors: From reference gene primer amplification, estimates of nucleated cell counts were derived. Assay used: immunoSEQ multiplex PCR; TCRdb lists only in-frame clones, some missing. V and J calls and clone size are those listed in that table; D and trimming were worked out from the DNA. The table shows some 150,000 clones, with 85% occurring only once. Germline V gives CDR1 MGHRA, CDR2 YSYEKL. CDR3 length: 15 residues. The V end was cut by 1 base, the J end by 1 base, with 10 bases between. This clonotype was obtained from a human donor with acute or convalescent COVID-19. The donor label of this sample is uncertain. Sequencing input: peripheral blood. This sequence joins TRBV4-1 and TRBJ1-2, with D tentatively TRBD1 (5 bases). In DNA form, the CDR3 reads TGCGCCAGCAGCCAAGTAGAAGGGGTTAACTATGGCTACACCTTC. Residues: CASSQVEGVNYGYTF.